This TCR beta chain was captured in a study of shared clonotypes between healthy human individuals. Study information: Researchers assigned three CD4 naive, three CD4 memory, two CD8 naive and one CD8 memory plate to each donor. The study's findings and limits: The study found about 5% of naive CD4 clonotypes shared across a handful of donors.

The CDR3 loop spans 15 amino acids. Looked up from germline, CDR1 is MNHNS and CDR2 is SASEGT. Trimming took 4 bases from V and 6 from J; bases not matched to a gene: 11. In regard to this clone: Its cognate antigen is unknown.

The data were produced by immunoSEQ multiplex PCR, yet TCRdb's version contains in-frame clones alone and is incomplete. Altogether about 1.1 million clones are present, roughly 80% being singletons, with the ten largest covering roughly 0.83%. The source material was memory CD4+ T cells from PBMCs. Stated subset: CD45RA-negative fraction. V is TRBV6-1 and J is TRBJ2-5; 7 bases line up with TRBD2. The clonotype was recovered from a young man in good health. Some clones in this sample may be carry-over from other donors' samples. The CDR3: CASSARGERDKTQYF. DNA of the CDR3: TGTGCCAGCAGTGCTCGGGGGGAGAGGGATAAGACCCAGTACTTC.